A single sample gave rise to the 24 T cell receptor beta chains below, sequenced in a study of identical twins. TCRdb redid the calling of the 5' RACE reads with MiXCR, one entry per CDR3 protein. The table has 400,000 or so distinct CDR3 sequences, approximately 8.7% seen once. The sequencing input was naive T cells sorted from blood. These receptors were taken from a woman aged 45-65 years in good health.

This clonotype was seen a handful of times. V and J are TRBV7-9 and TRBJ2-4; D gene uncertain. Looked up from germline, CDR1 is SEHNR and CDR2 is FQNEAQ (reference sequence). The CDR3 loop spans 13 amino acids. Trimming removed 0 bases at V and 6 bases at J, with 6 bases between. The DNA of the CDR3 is TGTGCCAGCAGCTTAGCGGGGTCAAACATTCAGTACTTC. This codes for CASSLAGSNIQYF.

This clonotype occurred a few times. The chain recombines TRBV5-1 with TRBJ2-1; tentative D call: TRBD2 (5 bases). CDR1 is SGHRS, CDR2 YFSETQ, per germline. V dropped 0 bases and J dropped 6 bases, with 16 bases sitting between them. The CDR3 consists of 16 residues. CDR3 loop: CASSLGGRLTLNEQFF. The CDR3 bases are TGCGCCAGCAGCTTGGGCGGGCGCTTAACTCTCAATGAGCAGTTCTTC.

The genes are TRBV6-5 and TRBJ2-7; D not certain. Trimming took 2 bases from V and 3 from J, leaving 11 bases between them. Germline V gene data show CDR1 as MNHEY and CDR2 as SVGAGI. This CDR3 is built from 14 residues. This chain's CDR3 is CASSYLGLGYEQYF. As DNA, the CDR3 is TGTGCCAGCAGTTACCTAGGGTTGGGCTACGAGCAGTACTTC.

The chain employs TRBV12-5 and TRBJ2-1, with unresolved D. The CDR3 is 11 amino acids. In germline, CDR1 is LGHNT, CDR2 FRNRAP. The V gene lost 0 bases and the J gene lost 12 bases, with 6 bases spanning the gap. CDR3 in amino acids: CASGLVGMQFF. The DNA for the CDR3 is TGTGCTAGTGGTTTGGTAGGAATGCAGTTCTTC.

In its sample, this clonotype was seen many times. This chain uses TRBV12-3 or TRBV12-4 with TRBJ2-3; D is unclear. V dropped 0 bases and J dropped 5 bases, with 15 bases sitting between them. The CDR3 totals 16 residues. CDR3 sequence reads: CASSLARFGVVDTQYF. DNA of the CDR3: TGTGCCAGCAGTTTAGCGCGGTTCGGAGTGGTAGATACGCAGTATTTT.

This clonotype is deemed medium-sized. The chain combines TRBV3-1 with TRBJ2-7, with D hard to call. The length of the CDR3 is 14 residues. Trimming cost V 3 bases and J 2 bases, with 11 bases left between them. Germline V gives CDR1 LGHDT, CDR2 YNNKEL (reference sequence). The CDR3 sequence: CASSHPANPYEQYF. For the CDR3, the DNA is TGTGCCAGCAGCCATCCCGCAAACCCCTACGAGCAGTACTTC.

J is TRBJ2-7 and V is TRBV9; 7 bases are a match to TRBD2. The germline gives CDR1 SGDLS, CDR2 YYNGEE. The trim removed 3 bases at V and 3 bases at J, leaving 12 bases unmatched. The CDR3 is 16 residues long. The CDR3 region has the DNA TGTGCCAGCAGCGCCGGAGGAGGGGAGGGTCTCTACGAGCAGTACTTC. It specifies CASSAGGGEGLYEQYF.

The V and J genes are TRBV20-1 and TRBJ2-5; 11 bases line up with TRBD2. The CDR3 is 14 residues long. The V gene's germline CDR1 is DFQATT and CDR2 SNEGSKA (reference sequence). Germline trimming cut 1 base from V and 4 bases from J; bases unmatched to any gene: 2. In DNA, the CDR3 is TGCAGTGCTAGAGTAGCGGGAGGGGTAGAGACCCAGTACTTC. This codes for CSARVAGGVETQYF.

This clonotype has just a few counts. CDR3 loop: CASRGGGGLNTEAFF. In nucleotides, the CDR3 is TGTGCCAGCAGGGGGGGGGGAGGCCTGAACACTGAAGCTTTCTTT. J is TRBJ1-1 and V is TRBV12-3 or TRBV12-4, with D perhaps matching TRBD1 (5 bases). The CDR3 length is 15 residues. V lost 6 bases, J lost 0 bases, and 14 bases lay in between.

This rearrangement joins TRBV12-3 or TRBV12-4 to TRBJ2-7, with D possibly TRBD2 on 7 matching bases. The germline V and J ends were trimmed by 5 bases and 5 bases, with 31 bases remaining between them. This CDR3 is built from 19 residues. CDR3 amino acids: CASSPYREGCRGAVDEQYV. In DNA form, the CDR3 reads TGTGCCAGCAGTCCATACAGGGAAGGGTGTCGGGGGGCCGTCGACGAGCAGTACGTC.

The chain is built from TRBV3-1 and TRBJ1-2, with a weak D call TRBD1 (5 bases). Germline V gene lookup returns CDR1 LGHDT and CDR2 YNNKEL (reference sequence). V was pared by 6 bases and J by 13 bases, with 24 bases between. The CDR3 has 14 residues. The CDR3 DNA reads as TGTGCCAGCAGACCGGCGGGGACTGTCTTCGAATGCACCTTC. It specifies CASRPAGTVFECTF.

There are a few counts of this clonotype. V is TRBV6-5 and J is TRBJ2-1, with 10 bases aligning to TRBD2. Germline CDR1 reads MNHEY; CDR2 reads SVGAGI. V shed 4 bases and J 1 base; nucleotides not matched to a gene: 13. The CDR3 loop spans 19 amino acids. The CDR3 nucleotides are TGTGCCAGCAGTTCAATGACACTCCAGCGGGGGGGTTCCTACAATGAGCAGTTCTTC. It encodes CASSSMTLQRGGSYNEQFF.

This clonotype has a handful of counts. The CDR3 coding sequence is TGTGCCAGCAGCTTATTAAGGGGAAGGGCTGAAGCTTTCTTT. This sequence encodes CASSLLRGRAEAFF. The chain employs TRBV7-9 and TRBJ1-1, with D possibly being TRBD1 (5 bases). Germline CDR1 and CDR2: SEHNR and FQNEAQ (reference sequence). V lost 2 bases to trimming and J lost 6 bases, with 13 bases between them. The CDR3 length is 14 residues.

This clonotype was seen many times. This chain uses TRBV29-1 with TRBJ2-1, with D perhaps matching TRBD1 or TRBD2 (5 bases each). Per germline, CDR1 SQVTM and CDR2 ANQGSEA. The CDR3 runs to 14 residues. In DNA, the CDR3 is TGCGCCATGAGGGACCGGGACCACTACAATGAGCAGTTCTTC. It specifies CAMRDRDHYNEQFF.

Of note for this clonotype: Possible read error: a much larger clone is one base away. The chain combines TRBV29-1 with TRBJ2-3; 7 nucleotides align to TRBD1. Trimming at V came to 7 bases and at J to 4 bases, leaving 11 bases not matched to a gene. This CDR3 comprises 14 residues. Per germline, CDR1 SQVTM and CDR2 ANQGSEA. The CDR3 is CSGWGQRSADTQYF. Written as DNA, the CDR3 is TGCAGCGGGTGGGGACAGCGAAGCGCAGATACGCAGTATTTT.

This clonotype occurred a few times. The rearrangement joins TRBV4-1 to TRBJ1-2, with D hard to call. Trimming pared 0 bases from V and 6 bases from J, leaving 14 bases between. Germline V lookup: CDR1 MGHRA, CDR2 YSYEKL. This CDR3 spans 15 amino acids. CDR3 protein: CASSQESLDRDGYTF. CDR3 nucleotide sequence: TGCGCCAGCAGCCAAGAGTCCCTTGATCGGGATGGCTACACCTTC.

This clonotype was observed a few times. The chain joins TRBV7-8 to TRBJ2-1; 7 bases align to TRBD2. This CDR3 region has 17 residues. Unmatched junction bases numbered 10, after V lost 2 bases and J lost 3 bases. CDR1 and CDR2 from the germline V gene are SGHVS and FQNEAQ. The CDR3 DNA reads TGTGCCAGCAGCTTAACTGGGGGGGACCAACACTACAATGAGCAGTTCTTC. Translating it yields CASSLTGGDQHYNEQFF.

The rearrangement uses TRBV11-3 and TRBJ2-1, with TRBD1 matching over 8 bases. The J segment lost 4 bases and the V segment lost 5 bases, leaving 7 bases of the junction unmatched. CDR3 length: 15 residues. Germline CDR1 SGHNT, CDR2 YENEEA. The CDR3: CASSPRTGLYNEQFF. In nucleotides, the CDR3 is TGTGCCAGCAGCCCCCGGACAGGGCTGTACAATGAGCAGTTCTTC.

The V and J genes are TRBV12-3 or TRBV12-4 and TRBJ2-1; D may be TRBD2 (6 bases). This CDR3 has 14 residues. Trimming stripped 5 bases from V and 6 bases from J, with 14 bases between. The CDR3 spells CASSPLASGNEQFF. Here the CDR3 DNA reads TGTGCCAGCAGTCCACTAGCCTCCGGCAATGAGCAGTTCTTC.

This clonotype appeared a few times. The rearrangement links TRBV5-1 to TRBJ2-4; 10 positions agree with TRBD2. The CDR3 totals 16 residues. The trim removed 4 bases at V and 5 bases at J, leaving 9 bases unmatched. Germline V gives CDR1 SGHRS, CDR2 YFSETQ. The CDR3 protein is CASSPLLAGPENIQYF. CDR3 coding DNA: TGCGCCAGCAGCCCCTTACTAGCGGGACCAGAAAACATTCAGTACTTC.

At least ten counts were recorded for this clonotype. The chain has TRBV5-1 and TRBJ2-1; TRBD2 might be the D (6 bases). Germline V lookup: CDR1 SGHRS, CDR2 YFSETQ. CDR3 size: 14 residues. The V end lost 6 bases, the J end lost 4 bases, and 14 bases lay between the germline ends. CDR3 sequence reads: CASKAGGPYNEQFF. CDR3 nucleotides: TGCGCCAGCAAAGCGGGCGGGCCTTACAATGAGCAGTTCTTC.

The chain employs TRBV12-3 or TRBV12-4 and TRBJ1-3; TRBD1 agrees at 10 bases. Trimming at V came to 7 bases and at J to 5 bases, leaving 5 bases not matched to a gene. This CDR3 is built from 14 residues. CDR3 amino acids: CASTRQGARNTIYF. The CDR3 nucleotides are TGTGCCAGCACTCGACAGGGGGCTAGAAACACCATATATTTT.

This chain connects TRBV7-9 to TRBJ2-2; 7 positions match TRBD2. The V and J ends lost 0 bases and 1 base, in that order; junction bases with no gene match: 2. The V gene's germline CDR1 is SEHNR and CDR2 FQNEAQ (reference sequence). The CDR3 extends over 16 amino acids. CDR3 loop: CASSLAGGMNTGELFF. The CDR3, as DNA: TGTGCCAGCAGCTTAGCGGGAGGGATGAACACCGGGGAGCTGTTTTTT.

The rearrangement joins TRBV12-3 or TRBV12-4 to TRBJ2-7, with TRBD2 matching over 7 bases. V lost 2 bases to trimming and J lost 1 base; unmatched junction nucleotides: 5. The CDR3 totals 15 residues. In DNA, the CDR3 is TGTGCCAGCAGTTTACGCGGGAGTAGTTCCTACGAGCAGTACTTC. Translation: CASSLRGSSSYEQYF.